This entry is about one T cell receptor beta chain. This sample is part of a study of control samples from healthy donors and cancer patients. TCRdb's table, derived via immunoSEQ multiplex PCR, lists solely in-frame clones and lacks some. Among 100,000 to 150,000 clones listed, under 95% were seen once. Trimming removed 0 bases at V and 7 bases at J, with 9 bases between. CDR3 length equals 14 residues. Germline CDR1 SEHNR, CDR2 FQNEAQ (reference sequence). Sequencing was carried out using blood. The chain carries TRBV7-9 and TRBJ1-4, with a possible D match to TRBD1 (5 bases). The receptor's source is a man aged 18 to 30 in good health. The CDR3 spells CASSLAQGGEKLFF. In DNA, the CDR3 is TGTGCCAGCAGCTTAGCCCAGGGAGGTGAAAAACTGTTTTTT.